The 28 T cell receptor beta chains reported below all come from one sample, sequenced in a study of T cells in Graves' hyperthyroidism and ophthalmopathy. From RNA transcripts, TCR beta CDR3 regions were amplified. Primed by the HTBI set, a first-round RT-PCR was run on the TCR CDR3. TCRdb processed the multiplex PCR reads anew with MiXCR; each CDR3 protein has one entry. The top ten hold 20% to 25% of the sample, which has 300,000 to 350,000 distinct CDR3 sequences, roughly 13% seen once. The sequencing sample was made of blood. The origin of the receptors is a woman aged 25-40 years with Graves' hyperthyroidism.

In this sample, this clonotype turned up a few times. The V and J genes are TRBV20-1 and TRBJ1-1; D gene unclear. In germline, CDR1 is DFQATT, CDR2 SNEGSKA (reference sequence). The V gene lost 6 bases and the J gene lost 1 base, with 18 bases spanning the gap. The CDR3 totals 15 residues. CDR3 loop: CSAPTRLSSNTEAFF. The CDR3 bases are TGCAGTGCACCAACCCGGTTGAGCTCGAACACTGAAGCTTTCTTT.

About this clonotype: The junction differs from germline at one of its ends, possibly a read error. The chain joins TRBV20-1 to TRBJ2-5; 11 bases are a match to TRBD1. This CDR3 spans 14 amino acids. CDR1 DFQATT and CDR2 SNEGSKA come from the germline V gene (reference sequence). The CDR3 DNA sequence: TGCAGTGCTAACTCAGGGACAGGGGGAGAGACCCAATACTTC. Encoded protein: CSANSGTGGETQYF.

The chain carries TRBV9 and TRBJ2-5; TRBD2 matches 7 bases. This CDR3 comprises 15 residues. V lost 0 bases and J lost 4; bases outside the gene matches: 6. Germline lookup yields CDR1 SGDLS and CDR2 YYNGEE. The CDR3 region is CASSVAGGLLETQYF. In nucleotides, the CDR3 is TGTGCCAGCAGCGTAGCGGGGGGTTTACTAGAGACCCAGTACTTC.

The sample holds many counts of this clonotype. One end of the junction is discordant with germline, which a read error may explain. This chain connects TRBV7-7 to TRBJ2-5; D is perhaps TRBD2 (6 bases). The V gene's germline CDR1 is SSHAT and CDR2 FNYEAQ (reference sequence). The CDR3 length is 16 residues. CDR3 DNA: TGTGCTAGCAGCTCCACCCACGAGGGACTTCAAGAGACCCAGTACTTC. It is translated as CASSSTHEGLQETQYF.

The rearrangement uses TRBV6-2 or TRBV6-3 and TRBJ1-6; D unclear. Germline lookup yields CDR1 MNHEY and CDR2 SVGEGT. The length of the CDR3 is 15 residues. V was cut by 0 bases and J by 7 bases, with 10 bases left in between. CDR3 bases: TGTGCCAGCAGTTACTCGACCTCCATCAATTCACCCCTCCACTTT. Protein product: CASSYSTSINSPLHF.

With respect to this clonotype: This sequence may be a read error, since a much larger clone differs from it by one base. The gene calls are TRBV7-2 and TRBJ2-3, with a possible D match to TRBD1 (5 bases). CDR1 SGHTA and CDR2 FQGNSA come from the germline V gene. The CDR3 is 16 residues long. The CDR3 loop is CASSFPVADPTGTQYF. The CDR3 coding sequence is TGTGCCAGCAGCTTCCCAGTGGCGGACCCCACAGGTACGCAGTATTTT.

This clonotype was seen many times. The V gene is TRBV11-2, the J gene TRBJ2-3; D assignment may be TRBD1 or TRBD2 (5 bases each). Germline-derived CDR1 and CDR2 are SGHAT and FQNNGV. This CDR3 has 16 amino acids. V was trimmed by 3 bases and J by 1 base, leaving 14 bases between them. The CDR3 DNA follows: TGTGCCAGCAGCTTTGTATCCGGGACGGGCACAGATACGCAGTATTTT. Protein: CASSFVSGTGTDTQYF.

This clonotype has a count of ten or more. V is TRBV11-2 and J is TRBJ2-7, with 10 bases identical to TRBD2. This CDR3 contains 16 residues. Per germline, CDR1 SGHAT and CDR2 FQNNGV. Unmatched junction bases numbered 13, after V lost 5 bases and J lost 6 bases. CDR3 DNA sequence: TGTGCCAGCAGCCCCACGCCTAGCGGGAGTCGCTCCGAGCAGTACTTC. It translates to CASSPTPSGSRSEQYF.

Ten or more counts support this clonotype. The chain uses TRBV5-1 and TRBJ2-1, with 7 bases identical to TRBD2. In germline, CDR1 is SGHRS, CDR2 YFSETQ. The CDR3 length is 15 residues. V gave up 5 bases and J gave up 7 bases; unmatched junction bases: 12. The CDR3 DNA is TGCGCCAGCAGTGGTCTAGCGGAAGAATTTAATGAGCAGTTCTTC. Protein: CASSGLAEEFNEQFF.

A remark on this clonotype: A much larger clone lies one base from this, so it may be a read error. The chain is built from TRBV7-2 and TRBJ2-7, with unresolved D. Germline V CDR1 and CDR2: SGHTA, FQGNSA. V was cut by 2 bases and J by 6 bases, with 14 bases left in between. CDR3 length equals 14 residues. CDR3 amino acids: CASSLSGISVEQYF. The CDR3 DNA reads TGTGCCAGCAGCTTAAGTGGGATAAGTGTCGAGCAGTACTTC.

This clonotype was picked up many times. The chain links TRBV2 to TRBJ2-7; 9 nucleotides align to TRBD1. CDR1 and CDR2 from the germline V gene are SNHLY and FYNNEI. Losses at the gene ends were 6 bases for V and 1 base for J; bases not matched to a gene: 4. This CDR3 spans 14 amino acids. CDR3 coding DNA: TGTGCCAGCAGGACAGGGGGTGTTTCCTACGAGCAGTACTTC. It is translated as CASRTGGVSYEQYF.

This clonotype was observed at least ten times. The genes are TRBV12-3 or TRBV12-4 and TRBJ2-5; tentative D call: TRBD2 (5 bases). Trimming took off 6 bases at V and 0 bases at J, with 14 bases between the two ends. This CDR3 has 15 amino acids. The CDR3 DNA sequence: TGTGCCAGCAGAAACATCGAGGGCTACCAAGAGACCCAGTACTTC. Amino acids: CASRNIEGYQETQYF.

This clonotype was seen a few times. The V and J genes are TRBV7-9 and TRBJ1-5; D gene uncertain. The CDR3 has 12 amino acids. V shed 1 base and J shed 9 bases, with 7 bases lying between them. In germline, CDR1 is SEHNR, CDR2 FQNEAQ (reference sequence). CDR3: CASSLEGGPQHF. CDR3 nucleotide sequence: TGTGCCAGCAGCTTAGAGGGAGGGCCCCAGCATTTT.

This clonotype was recorded many times. The rearrangement joins TRBV30 to TRBJ2-7; 12 positions match TRBD2. The CDR3 length is 17 residues. Germline values: CDR1 GTSNPN, CDR2 SVGIG (reference sequence). V was pared by 6 bases and J by 4 bases, with 16 bases of the junction left unmatched. The CDR3 nucleotides are TGTGCCTGCATCGCTCCTCCGAAGACTAGCGGGAGTTACGAGCAGTACTTC. This gives the protein CACIAPPKTSGSYEQYF.

At least ten counts were recorded for this clonotype. The chain couples TRBV18 to TRBJ2-7; D remains ambiguous. The CDR3 consists of 13 residues. CDR1 is KGHSH, CDR2 LQKENI, per germline. Trimming took 8 bases from V and 0 from J, leaving 11 bases between them. CDR3 coding DNA: TGTGCCAGCAGTCCCCCCAGCTCCTACGAGCAGTACTTC. The encoded protein is CASSPPSSYEQYF.

This clonotype was counted many times. J is TRBJ2-2 and V is TRBV19; D possibly corresponds to TRBD1 (6 bases). CDR3 length equals 15 residues. V was clipped by 1 base and J by 2 bases, with 8 bases between them. Germline-derived CDR1 and CDR2 are LNHDA and SQIVND (reference sequence). CDR3 in amino acids: CASSIGTANTGELFF. The DNA for the CDR3 is TGTGCCAGTAGTATAGGGACAGCAAACACCGGGGAGCTGTTTTTT.

There are many counts of this clonotype. This chain connects TRBV3-1 to TRBJ2-7, with D perhaps TRBD2 (5 bases). CDR1 LGHDT and CDR2 YNNKEL come from the germline V gene (reference sequence). This CDR3 comprises 14 residues. The V and J ends lost 1 base and 2 bases respectively, with 9 bases between them. The CDR3 DNA follows: TGTGCCAGCAGCCAAGGCGGAGGTACCTACGAGCAGTACTTC. It encodes CASSQGGGTYEQYF.

This chain joins TRBV11-3 and TRBJ2-7; D gene uncertain. CDR3 length: 16 amino acids. Germline CDR1 reads SGHNT; CDR2 reads YENEEA. The V end was cut by 2 bases, the J end by 1 base, with 15 bases between. The CDR3 sequence: CASSLPRSVESYEQYF. The DNA of the CDR3 is TGTGCCAGCAGCTTACCCCGGTCAGTAGAGTCCTACGAGCAGTACTTC.

There are many counts of this clonotype. The rearrangement links TRBV28 to TRBJ1-1; D is uncertain. Trimming removed 5 bases at V and 1 base at J, with 5 bases between. Germline CDR1 is MDHEN and CDR2 is SYDVKM. The CDR3 spans 12 residues. CDR3 sequence: CASSRPNTEAFF. As DNA, the CDR3 is TGTGCCAGCAGTCGACCGAACACTGAAGCTTTCTTT.

In DNA, the CDR3 is TGTGCCAGCAGCCCAGCTTGGGGCAGGGAAGACACCGGGGAGCTGTTTTTT. Its translation is CASSPAWGREDTGELFF. The chain carries TRBV7-2 and TRBJ2-2, with D possibly TRBD1 on 5 matching bases. CDR3 length: 17 residues. In germline, CDR1 is SGHTA, CDR2 FQGNSA. With 5 bases removed from V and 3 bases from J, the gap between germline ends came to 19 bases. Together with reference TRBV7-2 and TRBJ2-2, the CDR3 gives the full variable domain: GAGVSQSPSNKVTEKGKDVELRCDPISGHTALYWYRQSLGQGLEFLIYFQGNSAPDKSGLPSDRFSAERTGGSVSTLTIQRTQQEDSAVYLCASSPAWGREDTGELFFGEGSRLTVL.

There are a few counts of this clonotype. The gene calls are TRBV20-1 and TRBJ2-5; 7 bases are a match to TRBD2. V lost 4 bases and J lost 7; bases outside the gene matches: 9. The CDR3 is 13 amino acids. Germline V lookup: CDR1 DFQATT, CDR2 SNEGSKA (reference sequence). CDR3 residues: CSAIIQGGVTQYF. The CDR3 DNA follows: TGCAGTGCTATTATTCAGGGAGGGGTGACCCAGTACTTC.

The rearrangement joins TRBV5-1 to TRBJ2-1, with 9 bases matching TRBD1. In germline, CDR1 is SGHRS, CDR2 YFSETQ. V shed 4 bases, J shed 8 bases, and the junction held 7 bases outside the gene matches. The length of the CDR3 is 14 residues. DNA of the CDR3: TGCGCCAGCAGCCCCCGGACAGGGGAGGATGAGCAGTTCTTC. Its protein product is CASSPRTGEDEQFF.

The chain employs TRBV12-3 or TRBV12-4 and TRBJ1-4; tentative D call: TRBD1 (5 bases). This CDR3 contains 16 residues. V gave up 6 bases and J gave up 5 bases, with 19 bases separating them. In DNA form, the CDR3 reads TGTGCCAGCAGCCAAACTTCCGGGACGGAAAATGAAAAACTGTTTTTT. Its translation: CASSQTSGTENEKLFF.

At least ten counts were recorded for this clonotype. The CDR3 DNA reads TGCAGTGCTACCGGACAGGGGAGAGGAACTGAAGCTTTCTTT. Translation gives CSATGQGRGTEAFF. The chain uses TRBV20-1 and TRBJ1-1; 9 nucleotides match TRBD1. Germline CDR1 and CDR2: DFQATT and SNEGSKA (reference sequence). The length of the CDR3 is 14 residues. The V gene end was trimmed by 4 bases and the J gene end by 5 bases; junction bases not matched to a gene: 8.

This clonotype was seen more than once but under ten times. This chain connects TRBV19 to TRBJ2-5; D is unresolved. V was cut by 1 base and J by 4 bases, with 7 bases left in between. The CDR3 sequence is 13 residues long. The germline CDR1 and CDR2 sequences are LNHDA and SQIVND (reference sequence). The CDR3 region has the DNA TGTGCCAGTAGTATAGCTCTCGGAGAGACCCAGTACTTC. Amino acids: CASSIALGETQYF. The full variable domain, with the rest looked up from reference TRBV19 and TRBJ2-5, is DGGITQSPKYLFRKEGQNVTLSCEQNLNHDAMYWYRQDPGQGLRLIYYSQIVNDFQKGDIAEGYSVSREKKESFPLTVTSAQKNPTAFYLCASSIALGETQYFGPGTRLLVL.

In its sample, this clonotype was seen a few times. This chain joins TRBV6-1 and TRBJ1-3; D is unresolved. Germline lookup yields CDR1 MNHNS and CDR2 SASEGT. The V gene lost 2 bases and the J gene lost 2 bases, with 1 base spanning the gap. CDR3 length equals 12 residues. CDR3 protein: CASSETGNTIYF. The CDR3 DNA is TGTGCCAGCAGTGAAACTGGAAACACCATATATTTT.

The gene calls are TRBV6-2 or TRBV6-3 and TRBJ2-1; no firm D call. The germline V gene encodes CDR1 MNHEY and CDR2 SVGEGT. The CDR3 spans 11 residues. Trimming pared 10 bases from V and 6 bases from J, leaving 10 bases between. The CDR3 sequence: CATASLNEQFF. The CDR3 DNA reads TGTGCCACCGCGTCGCTCAATGAGCAGTTCTTC.

This clonotype was recorded at least ten times. The V gene is TRBV25-1, the J gene TRBJ1-2, with D perhaps matching TRBD1 (6 bases). The V end lost 8 bases, the J end lost 3 bases, and 13 bases lay between the germline ends. The length of the CDR3 is 13 residues. The germline V gene has CDR1 MGHDK and CDR2 SYGVNS. The CDR3 DNA reads TGTGCCAGCCTCGGACAGTTTTACTATGGCTACACCTTC. It yields the protein CASLGQFYYGYTF.